These 26 T cell receptor beta chains were sequenced from one sample in a study of control samples from healthy donors and cancer patients. Sequenced by immunoSEQ multiplex PCR; TCRdb stores in-frame clones only, minus some. The data contain about 100,000 clones, roughly 84% of them singletons. Sample: blood. The receptor set was obtained from a woman in her forties or fifties in good health.

CDR3 loop: CATSRDNTPTYEQYV. DNA for the CDR3: TGTGCCACCAGCAGAGATAACACCCCAACCTACGAGCAGTACGTC. The chain has TRBV15 and TRBJ2-7; unclear D gene. There are 15 residues in the CDR3. The germline gives CDR1 LNHNV, CDR2 YYDKDF (reference sequence). V was cut by 0 bases and J by 2 bases, with 11 bases left in between.

This chain joins TRBV4-1 and TRBJ2-7, with 12 bases matching TRBD2. J was trimmed by 5 bases and V by 6 bases; bases with no gene match: 5. The CDR3 extends over 14 amino acids. CDR1 and CDR2 from the germline V gene are MGHRA and YSYEKL. The CDR3 loop is CASRASGGANEQYF. The CDR3, as DNA: TGCGCCAGCAGGGCTAGCGGGGGGGCCAACGAGCAGTACTTC.

CDR3 residues: CASSLSGMLQPQHF. The CDR3 bases are TGTGCCAGCAGCTTGTCAGGGATGTTACAGCCCCAGCATTTT. This rearrangement joins TRBV5-6 to TRBJ1-5, with D possibly TRBD1 on 5 matching bases. The V end lost 1 base, the J end lost 7 bases, and 12 bases lay between the germline ends. The CDR3 is 14 residues long. Germline loops: CDR1 SGHDT, CDR2 YYEEEE.

In DNA, the CDR3 is TGCGCCAGCAGCTTGCAGTCCGGGGGTTACAATGAGCAGTTCTTC. The encoded protein is CASSLQSGGYNEQFF. This chain links TRBV5-1 with TRBJ2-1, with D possibly TRBD2 on 6 matching bases. The V and J ends lost 1 base and 4 bases respectively, with 12 bases between them. Germline CDR1 reads SGHRS; CDR2 reads YFSETQ. The CDR3 length is 15 residues.

This clone was seen only once. This rearrangement joins TRBV6-2 or TRBV6-3 to TRBJ2-5; D is perhaps TRBD1 (5 bases). The CDR3 is 16 amino acids. The V end was cut by 2 bases, the J end by 5 bases, with 18 bases between. CDR1 is MNHEY and CDR2 is SVGEGT in the germline V gene. The CDR3 DNA sequence: TGTGCCAGCAGTTACGGGGCGGCCAGCCATTTGGAGACCCAGTACTTC. Its protein product is CASSYGAASHLETQYF.

V usage is TRBV2 and J usage is TRBJ2-5; D ambiguous. Per germline, CDR1 SNHLY and CDR2 FYNNEI. V was clipped by 9 bases and J by 4 bases, with 15 bases between them. This CDR3 is 13 amino acids long. The CDR3 region is CARTGPTLETQYF. The DNA of the CDR3 is TGTGCCAGGACCGGGCCCACATTAGAGACCCAGTACTTC. Using reference TRBV2 and TRBJ2-5 for the parts outside the CDR3, the full variable domain is EPEVTQTPSHQVTQMGQEVILRCVPISNHLYFYWYRQILGQKVEFLVSFYNNEISEKSEIFDDQFSVERPDGSNFTLKIRSTKLEDSAMYFCARTGPTLETQYFGPGTRLLVL.

This clone was detected only once. This rearrangement joins TRBV10-2 to TRBJ1-1; D gene unclear. The germline V gene encodes CDR1 WSHSY and CDR2 SAAADI. The ends were cut back, 4 bases at V and 4 bases at J, with 4 bases in the middle. The CDR3 extends over 11 amino acids. The chain's CDR3 is CASSGLTEAFF. The CDR3 DNA reads as TGCGCCAGCAGTGGGCTCACTGAAGCTTTCTTT.

The V and J genes are TRBV4-1 and TRBJ2-7; tentatively, D is TRBD2 (7 bases). Germline-derived CDR1 and CDR2 are MGHRA and YSYEKL. V gave up 2 bases and J gave up 3 bases, with 17 bases separating them. CDR3 length: 16 residues. The CDR3 DNA follows: TGCGCCAGCAGCCAACCAGGGGCCTCGGGGGGCTACGAGCAGTACTTC. It yields the protein CASSQPGASGGYEQYF.

This clone was detected only a few times. This chain uses TRBV5-4 with TRBJ2-1; D uncertain. The CDR3 runs to 15 residues. Germline CDR1 SGHNT, CDR2 YYREEE (reference sequence). V was trimmed by 4 bases and J by 8 bases, leaving 19 bases between them. The CDR3 here is CASSSLREVFDEQFF. CDR3 sequence (DNA): TGTGCCAGCAGCAGTCTAAGAGAAGTTTTTGATGAGCAGTTCTTC.

This chain links TRBV29-1 with TRBJ2-5, with D possibly matching TRBD2 (5 bases). The CDR3 spans 12 residues. Germline CDR1 and CDR2: SQVTM and ANQGSEA. V was pared by 6 bases and J by 5 bases, with 13 bases between. The CDR3 region has the DNA TGCAGCGTACTCAGGACGGGGGAGACCCAGTACTTC. The encoded protein is CSVLRTGETQYF. Combining the CDR3 with reference TRBV29-1 and TRBJ2-5 gives the whole variable domain SAVISQKPSRDICQRGTSLTIQCQVDSQVTMMFWYRQQPGQSLTLIATANQGSEATYESGFVIDKFPISRPNLTFSTLTVSNMSPEDSSIYLCSVLRTGETQYFGPGTRLLVL.

The chain employs TRBV2 and TRBJ1-1, with a tentative D call TRBD1 (5 bases). The germline V gene has CDR1 SNHLY and CDR2 FYNNEI. Trimming stripped 3 bases from V and 7 bases from J, with 18 bases between. The CDR3 sequence is 15 residues long. Written as DNA, the CDR3 is TGTGCCAGCAGTGATGGGGGACTTGTCACCCTTGAAGCTTTCTTT. Its translation is CASSDGGLVTLEAFF.

The chain is built from TRBV5-6 and TRBJ2-5; perhaps TRBD2 as D (6 bases). The V end was cut by 4 bases, the J end by 4 bases, with 14 bases between. This CDR3 is built from 14 residues. Germline assignment: CDR1 SGHDT and CDR2 YYEEEE. This chain's CDR3 is CASSQTRGSETQYF. The CDR3 bases are TGTGCCAGCAGCCAAACTCGGGGGTCAGAGACCCAGTACTTC.

The chain couples TRBV15 to TRBJ2-7, with no clear D. The CDR3 contains 14 residues. CDR1 and CDR2 (germline): LNHNV, YYDKDF (reference sequence). V dropped 0 bases and J dropped 0 bases, with 6 bases sitting between them. The CDR3 protein is CATSRDSSSYEQYV. The CDR3 bases are TGTGCCACCAGCAGAGACTCGAGCTCCTACGAGCAGTACGTC.

V gene TRBV10-1 combines with J gene TRBJ1-1; weak D call: TRBD1 (5 bases). Germline loops: CDR1 WNHNN, CDR2 SYGVQD (reference sequence). This CDR3 is built from 11 residues. V gave up 3 bases and J gave up 10 bases, with 9 bases separating them. Here the CDR3 reads CASSDNGGAFF. CDR3 bases: TGCGCCAGCAGTGATAACGGGGGAGCTTTCTTT.

This clone was detected only a few times. The genes are TRBV4-3 and TRBJ2-3; D is ambiguous. The V gene lost 3 bases and the J gene lost 10 bases, with 14 bases spanning the gap. The germline V gene has CDR1 LGHNA and CDR2 YSLEER. This CDR3 comprises 13 residues. For the CDR3, the DNA is TGCGCCAGCAGCCAGACCGCCGCTGGGGCGCAGTATTTT. Translating gives CASSQTAAGAQYF.

In DNA form, the CDR3 reads TGTGCCAGCAGCGACCCGGGACTAGAAGAGACCCAGTACTTC. This sequence encodes CASSDPGLEETQYF. The rearrangement links TRBV9 to TRBJ2-5; 8 bases map to TRBD2. The junction had 4 bases not matched to a gene; V was cut back by 3 bases and J by 3 bases. This CDR3 contains 14 residues. Germline CDR1 and CDR2: SGDLS and YYNGEE.

This chain connects TRBV5-1 to TRBJ1-6; TRBD1 aligns across 8 bases. Germline V gene sequence: CDR1 SGHRS, CDR2 YFSETQ. The V segment lost 0 bases and the J segment 9 bases; nucleotides outside the gene matches: 5. This CDR3 contains 15 residues. This chain's CDR3 is CASSLADRGGSPLHF. CDR3 in DNA: TGCGCCAGCAGCTTGGCCGACAGGGGTGGTTCACCCCTCCACTTT.

V gene TRBV19 combines with J gene TRBJ2-1; D gene unclear. V lost 1 base to trimming and J lost 6 bases, with 7 bases between them. The CDR3 has 13 amino acids. CDR1 is LNHDA and CDR2 is SQIVND in the germline V gene (reference sequence). This CDR3 is CASSIGRGNEQFF. The CDR3 coding sequence is TGTGCCAGTAGTATAGGCCGCGGCAATGAGCAGTTCTTC.

The genes are TRBV12-3 or TRBV12-4 and TRBJ2-1; D unclear. This CDR3 region has 13 residues. V was shortened by 6 bases and J by 8 bases, with 14 bases between the two germline ends. CDR3 sequence: CASSTWNQDEQFF. Written as DNA, the CDR3 is TGTGCCAGCAGCACGTGGAATCAGGATGAGCAGTTCTTC.

The table lists this clone with a count of one. V usage is TRBV24-1 and J usage is TRBJ2-2, with D maybe TRBD1 (6 bases). This CDR3 contains 14 residues. Germline V gene lookup returns CDR1 KGHDR and CDR2 SFDVKD. Trimming pared 5 bases from V and 6 bases from J, leaving 12 bases between. Here the CDR3 DNA reads TGTGCCACCAGTGGCGACAGGTTTGCCGGGGAGCTGTTTTTT. This codes for CATSGDRFAGELFF.

This chain joins TRBV10-3 and TRBJ2-1; weak D call: TRBD1 (5 bases). The CDR3 length is 13 residues. CDR1 and CDR2 (germline): ENHRY, SYGVKD. V gave up 4 bases and J gave up 8 bases, with 12 bases separating them. The CDR3 spells CAISGTLNDEQFF. CDR3 nucleotide sequence: TGTGCCATCAGTGGGACACTGAACGATGAGCAGTTCTTC.

The rearrangement uses TRBV6-1 and TRBJ1-2; D is unresolved. From germline, CDR1 is MNHNS and CDR2 SASEGT. The V end was cut by 3 bases, the J end by 0 bases, with 11 bases between. The CDR3 sequence is 15 residues long. The CDR3 nucleotides read TGTGCCAGCAGTGAGCTAGAAAGCGCTAACTATGGCTACACCTTC. This translates into CASSELESANYGYTF.

The chain has TRBV19 and TRBJ2-3; no definite D call. Germline CDR1 is LNHDA and CDR2 is SQIVND (reference sequence). V lost 4 bases and J 5 bases, leaving 16 bases between the germline ends. The CDR3 is 15 amino acids. CDR3 sequence (DNA): TGTGCCAGTAGTAGCGGCTTCCGTTCGGGAGATACGCAGTATTTT. Encoded protein: CASSSGFRSGDTQYF.

This chain connects TRBV11-2 to TRBJ1-2; D gene ambiguous. Germline V gene sequence: CDR1 SGHAT, CDR2 FQNNGV. CDR3 length: 12 residues. V lost 8 bases, J lost 3 bases, and 10 bases lay in between. As DNA, the CDR3 is TGTGCCAGCCAAGAGCCTTACTATGGCTACACCTTC. This codes for CASQEPYYGYTF.

The chain employs TRBV19 and TRBJ1-1; D is undetermined. Trimming cost V 8 bases and J 0 bases, with 13 bases left between them. This CDR3 has 14 amino acids. Germline V gene data show CDR1 as LNHDA and CDR2 as SQIVND (reference sequence). This CDR3 reads CASGEGTMNTEAFF. CDR3 DNA: TGTGCCAGTGGGGAGGGAACAATGAACACTGAAGCTTTCTTT.

J is TRBJ2-5 and V is TRBV18, with no clear D. The germline CDR1 and CDR2 sequences are KGHSH and LQKENI. The CDR3 is 13 amino acids. V dropped 4 bases and J dropped 5 bases, with 11 bases sitting between them. The CDR3, as DNA: TGTGCCAGCTCACAAGGTCAATCCGAGACCCAGTACTTC. Translation: CASSQGQSETQYF.